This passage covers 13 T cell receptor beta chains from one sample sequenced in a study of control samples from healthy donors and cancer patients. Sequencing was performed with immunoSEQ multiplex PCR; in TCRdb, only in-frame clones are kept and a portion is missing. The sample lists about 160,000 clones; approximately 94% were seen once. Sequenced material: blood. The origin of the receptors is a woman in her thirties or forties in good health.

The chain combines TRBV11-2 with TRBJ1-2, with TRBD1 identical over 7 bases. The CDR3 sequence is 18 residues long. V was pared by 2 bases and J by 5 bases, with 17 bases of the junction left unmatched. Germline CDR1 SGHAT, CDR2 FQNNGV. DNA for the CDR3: TGTGCCAGCAGCTTATACACGACAGGGCGTACGGGGGGGTATGGCTACACCTTC. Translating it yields CASSLYTTGRTGGYGYTF.

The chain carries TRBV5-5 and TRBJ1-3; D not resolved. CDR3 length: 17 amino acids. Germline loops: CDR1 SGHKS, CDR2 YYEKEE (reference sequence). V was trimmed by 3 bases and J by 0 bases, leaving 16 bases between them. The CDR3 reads CASSSRTVLSSGNTIYF. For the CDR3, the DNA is TGTGCCAGCAGCTCTAGGACCGTACTGAGCTCTGGAAACACCATATATTTT.

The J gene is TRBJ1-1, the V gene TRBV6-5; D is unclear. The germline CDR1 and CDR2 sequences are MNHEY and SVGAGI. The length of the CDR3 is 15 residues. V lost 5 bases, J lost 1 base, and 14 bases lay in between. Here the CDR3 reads CASSLLRGGNTEAFF. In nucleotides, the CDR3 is TGTGCCAGCAGTCTTCTGCGGGGAGGGAACACTGAAGCTTTCTTT.

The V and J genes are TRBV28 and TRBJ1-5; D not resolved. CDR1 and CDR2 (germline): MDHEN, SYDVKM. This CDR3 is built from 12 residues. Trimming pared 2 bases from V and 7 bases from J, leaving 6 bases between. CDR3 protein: CASSLTVQPQHF. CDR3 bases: TGTGCCAGCAGTTTAACCGTACAGCCCCAGCATTTT.

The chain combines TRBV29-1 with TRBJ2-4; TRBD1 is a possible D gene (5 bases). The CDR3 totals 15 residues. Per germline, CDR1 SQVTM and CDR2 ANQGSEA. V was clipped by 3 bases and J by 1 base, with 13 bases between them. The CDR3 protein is CSVESGLRAKNIQYF. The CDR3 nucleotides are TGCAGCGTTGAGTCAGGGCTGAGGGCCAAAAACATTCAGTACTTC.

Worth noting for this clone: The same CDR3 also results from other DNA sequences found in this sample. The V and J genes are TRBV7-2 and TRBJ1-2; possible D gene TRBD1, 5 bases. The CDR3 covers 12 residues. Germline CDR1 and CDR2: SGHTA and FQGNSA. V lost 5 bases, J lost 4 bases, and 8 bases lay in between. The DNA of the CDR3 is TGTGCCAGCAGCCCAGACAGCTATGGCTACACCTTC. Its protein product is CASSPDSYGYTF. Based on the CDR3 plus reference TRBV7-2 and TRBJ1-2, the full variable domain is GAGVSQSPSNKVTEKGKDVELRCDPISGHTALYWYRQSLGQGLEFLIYFQGNSAPDKSGLPSDRFSAERTGGSVSTLTIQRTQQEDSAVYLCASSPDSYGYTFGSGTRLTVV.

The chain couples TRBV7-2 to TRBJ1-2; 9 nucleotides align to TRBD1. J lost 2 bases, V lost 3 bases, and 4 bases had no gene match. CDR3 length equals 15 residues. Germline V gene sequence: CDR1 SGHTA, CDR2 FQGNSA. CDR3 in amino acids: CASSLGQGGNYGYTF. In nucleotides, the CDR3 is TGTGCCAGCAGCTTGGGACAGGGTGGCAACTATGGCTACACCTTC.

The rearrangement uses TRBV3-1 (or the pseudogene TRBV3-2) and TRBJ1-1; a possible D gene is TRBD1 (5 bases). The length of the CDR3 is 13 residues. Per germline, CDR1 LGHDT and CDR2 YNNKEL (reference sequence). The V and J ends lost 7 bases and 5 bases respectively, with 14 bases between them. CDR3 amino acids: CASTFWGDTEAFF. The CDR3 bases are TGTGCCAGCACTTTTTGGGGGGATACTGAAGCTTTCTTT.

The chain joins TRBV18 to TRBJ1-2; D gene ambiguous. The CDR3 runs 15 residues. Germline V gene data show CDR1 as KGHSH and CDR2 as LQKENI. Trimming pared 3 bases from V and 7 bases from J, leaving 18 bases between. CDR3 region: CASSPLGGTLSGYTF. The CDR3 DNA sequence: TGTGCCAGCTCACCTTTGGGCGGAACTCTCTCTGGCTACACCTTC.

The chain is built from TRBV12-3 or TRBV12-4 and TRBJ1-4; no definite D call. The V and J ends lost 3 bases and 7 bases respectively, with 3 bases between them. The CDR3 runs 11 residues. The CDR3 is CASSLGEKLFF. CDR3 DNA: TGTGCCAGCAGTTTGGGTGAAAAACTGTTTTTT.

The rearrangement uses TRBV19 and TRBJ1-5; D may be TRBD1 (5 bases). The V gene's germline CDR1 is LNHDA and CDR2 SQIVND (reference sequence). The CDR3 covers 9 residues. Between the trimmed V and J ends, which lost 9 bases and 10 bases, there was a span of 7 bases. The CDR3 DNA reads TGTGCCAGAAGGGACCCCCAGCATTTT. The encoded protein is CARRDPQHF.

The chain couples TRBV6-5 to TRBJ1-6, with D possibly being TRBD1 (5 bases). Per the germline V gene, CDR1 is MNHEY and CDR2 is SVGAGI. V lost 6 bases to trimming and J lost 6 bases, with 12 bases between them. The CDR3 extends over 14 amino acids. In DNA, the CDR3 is TGTGCCAGCAGAGCCGGGACGGCTAATTCACCCCTCCACTTT. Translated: CASRAGTANSPLHF.

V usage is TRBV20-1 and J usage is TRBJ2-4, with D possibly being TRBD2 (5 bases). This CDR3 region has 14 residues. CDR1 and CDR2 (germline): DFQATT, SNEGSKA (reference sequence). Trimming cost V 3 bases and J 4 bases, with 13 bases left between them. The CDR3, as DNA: TGCAGTGCTAGTATCGGGATCGTAAAAAACATTCAGTACTTC. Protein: CSASIGIVKNIQYF.